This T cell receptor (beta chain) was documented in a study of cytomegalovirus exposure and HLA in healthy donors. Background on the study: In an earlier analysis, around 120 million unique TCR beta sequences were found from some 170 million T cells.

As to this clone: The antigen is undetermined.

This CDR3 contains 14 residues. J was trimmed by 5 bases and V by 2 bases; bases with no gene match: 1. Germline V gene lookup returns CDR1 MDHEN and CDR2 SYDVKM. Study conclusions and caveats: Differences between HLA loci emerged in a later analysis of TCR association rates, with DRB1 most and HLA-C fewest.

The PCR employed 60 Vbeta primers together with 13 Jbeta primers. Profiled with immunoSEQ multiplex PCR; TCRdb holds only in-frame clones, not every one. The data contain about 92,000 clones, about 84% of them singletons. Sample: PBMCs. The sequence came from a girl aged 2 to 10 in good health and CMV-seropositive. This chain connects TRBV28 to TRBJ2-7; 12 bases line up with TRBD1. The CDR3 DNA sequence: TGTGCCAGCAGTTTAGGGACAGGGGGCAACGAGCAGTACTTC. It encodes CASSLGTGGNEQYF.